The T cell receptor (beta chain) described here comes from a study of cytomegalovirus exposure and HLA in healthy donors (dated by TCRdb to between 2016 and 2019). A note on the overall study: According to an earlier analysis of a few hundred of the donors, 150 million to 200 million T cells yielded 117 million unique TCR beta sequences and around 300 Gb of sequence data. An early release that covered approximately 600 HLA-typed donors contained approximately 300 gigabases of sequencing data and 75 million to 100 million unique TCR sequences. The genetic ancestry cluster associated with self-reported Caucasian donors included roughly four fifths of the 398 genotyped donors. The study aimed to test whether signatures of past pathogen exposure could be identified by cataloging public T cell receptors. Using immunosequencing, the study profiled T cell repertoires from around 670 subjects and related those repertoires to cytomegalovirus serostatus. Along with the approximately 700-subject first cohort, a separate validation cohort of over a hundred different subjects was used. High-throughput TCR immunosequencing, statistical association of individual TCRs with disease status, and machine learning were combined to predict cytomegalovirus infection status. A later analysis re-examined previously published TCR beta repertoires from around 670 donors and added high-resolution HLA genotyping to investigate patterns of TCR occurrence. Rather than drawing on any new phenotypic data, the later analysis identified candidate immune exposures from TCR beta sequences and the way those sequences occurred across donors. In an earlier analysis of 587 of the donors, high-throughput TCR beta sequencing was used to judge whether each TCR beta V gene segment behaved as functional or pseudogenic. Donor age, sex, ethnicity and CMV serostatus were compiled together with the repertoire data. A later genetic analysis took genome-wide SNP genotypes for about 55% of the 666 donors and used that subset as a discovery cohort. Every discovery cohort repertoire had been produced on one sequencing platform. Both class I and class II loci were covered by HLA typing, at four-digit resolution. The number of donors typed differed by locus, with 629-630 for A, B, C, DRB1 and DQB1, 522 for DQA1, over 600 for DPA1, and 450 to 480 for DPB1. Because of strong linkage in the cohort, four to six DR-DQ haplotypes were treated as single units for association and clustering. Among about 400 genotyped donors of the cohort, an average of roughly 230,000 unique TCR beta nucleotide sequences was sequenced per donor, of which roughly 17% were non-productive.

Remarks on this clone: The antigen it recognizes is unknown. No qualities accompany the bases; no much larger clone lies one base away.

Overall study outcomes, separate from this receptor: A further reported finding was that TCR beta sequences accurately predicted the HLA-A and HLA-B alleles for most subjects in the first cohort. Because HLA typing was unavailable for some donors at each locus, only the typed subset was used in association tests. In an earlier analysis of several hundred of the donors, most TCR beta V segments were observed in productive rearrangements about 87% or about 30% of the time, broadly matching IMGT annotations. The authors suggested that the approach could potentially be extended to other disease states and immunological phenotypes. Some IMGT-functional V segments, including TRBV6-2 and TRBV6-3, could not be distinguished by the 87-base-pair reads and were therefore excluded. The classifier was reported to diagnose cytomegalovirus status with high specificity and sensitivity in both the original cohort and the validation cohort. The only immune exposure information available for the cohort was CMV serostatus. A cluster of highly shared sequence variants was judged likely to be a technical artifact of the sequencing pipeline. A later analysis found that most CMV-associated TCR beta chains appeared HLA-restricted, with HLA associations seemingly driven largely by CMV exposure. In a later genetic analysis, fewer N-insertions in productive TCRs were reported among donors in an Asian-associated ancestry cluster than the roughly 700-donor mean. Strong co-occurrence of HLA alleles, especially DR and DQ, made assigning TCR associations to individual alleles difficult. Presence/absence analyses assumed roughly uniform sequencing depth across donors, an assumption that may not hold. The study listed 164 TCR beta chains as associated with cytomegalovirus. Correlated functional status among segregating V segments might be attributable to linkage disequilibrium, but an unknown experimental factor could not be ruled out. The cohort was sequenced for TCR beta chains only, and without alpha or paired-chain data the features that could be detected were limited. In vitro tests confirmed that a few of the cytomegalovirus-associated TCR beta chains recognize cytomegalovirus antigens. Specific HLA alleles were associated with more than 15,000 TCR beta sequences at a false discovery rate of 0.05 in a later analysis. The earlier analysis of 450 to 700 of the donors excluded some 15 rarely observed V segments, including chromosome 9 orphons, because counts were too low. In a later analysis, HLA-associated TCR beta chains were found to be more clonally expanded and to have lower generation probabilities than equally common non-associated chains. A later analysis found that TCR association rates varied across HLA loci, with DRB1 alleles showing the most associated TCRs and HLA-C alleles the fewest. V-gene and J-gene trimming of TCR beta chains was associated with a missense DCLRE1C variant in a later genetic analysis, and the association was replicated in an independent cohort. While some public TCRs were present in many individuals, most TCR sequences turned up only very rarely across donors. A later analysis reported that several top co-occurrence clusters appeared linked to parvovirus B19, influenza, CMV and Epstein-Barr virus.

The cohort was made up of several hundred healthy bone marrow donors. At the time of sampling, every cohort member was nominally healthy, though immune exposures that went unrecorded were likely present. The donor tested CMV seronegative and was one of the 352 seronegative cohort members. Every donor gave a peripheral blood sample, and the peripheral blood mononuclear cells from that sample were used for TCR beta sequencing. Genomic DNA extraction from the blood cell samples was performed with the Qiagen DNeasy Blood Extraction Kit. The library was prepared using the immunoSEQ multiplex PCR assay. The multiplex PCR relied on a mix of 60 forward primers for TCR Vbeta segments and 13 reverse primers for TCR Jbeta segments. The CDR3 region of rearranged TCR beta genes was amplified from genomic DNA by a multiplex PCR assay. On the Illumina HiSeq System, the amplified TCR beta libraries were sequenced as 87-base-pair reads. Concerning the study's data processing: In a later analysis, some 80 million unique TCR beta chains were counted across the roughly 610 repertoires, and roughly 11 million of these chains were shared by at least two donors. A nearest-neighbor algorithm error-corrected the raw reads and collapsed the reads into unique sequences, merging closely related sequences to remove PCR and sequencing errors. Alignment of CDR3 sequences to IMGT reference sequences was used to assign V, D and J gene segments. For a sequence to be retained, at least a six-nucleotide match to both a V gene segment and a J gene segment was required. A rearrangement counted as productive if the CDR3 had no stop codons and remained in frame with V and J, and every other rearrangement counted as non-productive. Following IMGT convention, CDR3 was defined as the stretch from the second conserved V-encoded cysteine to the conserved J-encoded phenylalanine. In an earlier analysis of more than 550 of the donors, sequences lacking an unambiguous match to a single V gene segment were excluded. An earlier analysis of 550 to 650 of the donors classified V segments as functional when productive rearrangements were above 56.7% and as segregating when the standard deviation between donors was above 5%. A statistical classification framework was built for diagnosing cytomegalovirus status from the catalog of TCR beta chain sequences. A later analysis assigned V and J genes by comparing TCR nucleotide sequences with IMGT/GENE-DB human TR gene sequences. In a later analysis, CDR3 sequences and most-parsimonious VDJ recombination scenarios were assigned using the TCRdist pipeline. In a later analysis, each TCR beta chain was defined by its CDR3 amino acid sequence together with its V-gene family, and reads lacking a unique V-gene family were excluded. A later analysis removed 500 to 650 highly shared, low-generation-probability nucleotide sequences to deal with suspected cross-contamination and a sequencing artifact. In a later analysis, a clonal expansion index for each public chain was calculated from normalized within-repertoire ranks of inferred template counts. A later analysis computed generation probabilities with a VDJ recombination model fitted to out-of-frame rearrangements, and checked the results against IGoR. Hypergeometric tests were used in a later analysis to score TCR-TCR, TCR-HLA and TCR-CMV co-occurrence, with a repertoire-size bias correction applied to the TCR pairs. A later analysis estimated false discovery rates by permuting HLA or CMV assignments 20 times. In a later analysis, co-occurring TCRs were grouped using DBSCAN, with TCRdist sequence similarity added in when clustering inside HLA-allele-positive subsets. For co-occurrence clustering, repertoires with fewer than 30,000 or more than 120,000 public chains were excluded, along with four to six repertoires with anomalous nucleotide sharing. The clones in this table, taken by TCRdb from immuneACCESS, are in-frame only. Not every clone is retained; where verified, under half of the shortfall comes from an unresolved V gene, and the cause of the rest is unknown. V, J and clone size are taken as reported in that table, and D and trimming were inferred from the DNA itself. The sample yields fewer than 150,000 clones; roughly 78% were counted once. The ten largest account for approximately 2% of the sample.

V is pared back by 2 bases and J by 0 bases, with 8 bases lying between the germline termini. The CDR3 starts with the cysteine, ends with the phenylalanine, and has 15 residues. Only the CDR3 part of the read is kept: 45 bases, read in frame from the first base. CDR1 and CDR2 are read off the germline V gene as MDHEN and SYDVKM. The receptor comes from a man between 25 and 39 years old in good health and CMV-seronegative. Sequenced: PBMCs. Recombination linked TRBV28 to TRBJ2-1; 6 matching bases give a weak D call of TRBD1. The DNA is TGTGCCAGCAGTTTAATCAGGGGCTCCTACAATGAGCAGTTCTTC. Its protein product is CASSLIRGSYNEQFF. With the portions outside the CDR3 filled from the reference TRBV28 and TRBJ2-1 genes, the complete variable region becomes DVKVTQSSRYLVKRTGEKVFLECVQDMDHENMFWYRQDPGLGLRLIYFSYDVKMKEKGDIPEGYSVSREKKERFSLILESASTNQTSMYLCASSLIRGSYNEQFFGPGTRLTVL.